These T cell receptor beta chains were read from a single sample in a study of identical twins. TCRdb independently ran MiXCR on the 5' RACE reads; one entry per CDR3 protein. The repertoire holds over 600,000 distinct CDR3 sequences, with approximately 21% as singletons. These data are also associated with another study on T cells expressing NK-cell markers.

The sequencing sample was made of PBMCs. The receptors shown here come from a woman between 18 and 29 years old in good health. CDR3s include the opening cysteine and the closing phenylalanine or tryptophan. Each record gives: CDR3 DNA, CDR3 protein, D gene, J gene, clone size, V gene. The D gene is left open where the match is weak. Not every row has a clone size; where given, it reads once, few, many or a size class.

CDR3nt: TGCAGCGTCGCGTCTAGCAATCAGCCCCAGCATTTT
CDR3aa: CSVASSNQPQHF
d_gene: .
j_gene: TRBJ1-5
abundance: few
v_gene: TRBV29-1

CDR3nt: TGTGCCAGCAGTTTCCGGGTTGGCGGGGAGCTGTTTTTT
CDR3aa: CASSFRVGGELFF
d_gene: .
j_gene: TRBJ2-2
abundance: few
v_gene: TRBV12-3/TRBV12-4

CDR3nt: TGCAGTGCTAGAGAAATGAGACAGTACCAAGAGACCCAGTACTTC
CDR3aa: CSAREMRQYQETQYF
d_gene: .
j_gene: TRBJ2-5
abundance: .
v_gene: TRBV20-1

CDR3nt: TGCAGTGCTAGAGATAATCAAGCGGGGGGTCCCTACGAGCAGTACTTC
CDR3aa: CSARDNQAGGPYEQYF
d_gene: TRBD2
j_gene: TRBJ2-7
abundance: .
v_gene: TRBV20-1

CDR3nt: TGTGCCATCAGTGGACAGGAGGTGAGGGAGCAGTACTTC
CDR3aa: CAISGQEVREQYF
d_gene: .
j_gene: TRBJ2-7
abundance: .
v_gene: TRBV10-3

CDR3nt: TGTGCCAGCGGAGGGGGAGATGGTGGAGAGACCCAGTACTTC
CDR3aa: CASGGGDGGETQYF
d_gene: .
j_gene: TRBJ2-5
abundance: few
v_gene: TRBV9

CDR3nt: TGTGCCAGCAGTTTTAACAACGGGCTGCAGCCCCAGCATTTT
CDR3aa: CASSFNNGLQPQHF
d_gene: .
j_gene: TRBJ1-5
abundance: once
v_gene: TRBV12-3/TRBV12-4

CDR3nt: TGTGCCAGCAGCTCGGGAGGCCCCCTCACCTACGAGCAGTACTTC
CDR3aa: CASSSGGPLTYEQYF
d_gene: TRBD2
j_gene: TRBJ2-7
abundance: few
v_gene: TRBV6-2/TRBV6-3

CDR3nt: TGCGCCAGCAGATCACTAGCGGGGGGAGCAGATACGCAGTATTTT
CDR3aa: CASRSLAGGADTQYF
d_gene: TRBD2
j_gene: TRBJ2-3
abundance: .
v_gene: TRBV10-2

CDR3nt: TGTGCCAGCAGTCCGACTCCTTACTACGAGCAGTACTTC
CDR3aa: CASSPTPYYEQYF
d_gene: .
j_gene: TRBJ2-7
abundance: .
v_gene: TRBV6-2/TRBV6-3

CDR3nt: TGCAGCGCTAACCGGCCCGGGACTAGCGGGGCAGACAATGAGCAGTTCTTC
CDR3aa: CSANRPGTSGADNEQFF
d_gene: TRBD2
j_gene: TRBJ2-1
abundance: .
v_gene: TRBV29-1

CDR3nt: TGTGCCAGCAGCTTAGCGCTTTTCGGGACAGGCCAAGAGACCCAGTACTTC
CDR3aa: CASSLALFGTGQETQYF
d_gene: TRBD1
j_gene: TRBJ2-5
abundance: .
v_gene: TRBV7-2

CDR3nt: TGCGCCAGCAGCTTGGCTACAGGGTTGCGAACTGAAGCTTTCTTT
CDR3aa: CASSLATGLRTEAFF
d_gene: .
j_gene: TRBJ1-1
abundance: .
v_gene: TRBV5-1

CDR3nt: TGTGCCAGCAGCTCTGCCCCGGGACTAGCGGCAAGCTCCTACAATGAGCAGTTCTTC
CDR3aa: CASSSAPGLAASSYNEQFF
d_gene: TRBD2
j_gene: TRBJ2-1
abundance: .
v_gene: TRBV11-2

CDR3nt: TGCAGTGCTATGATCCCAGGAGCACCCTACGAGCAGTACTTC
CDR3aa: CSAMIPGAPYEQYF
d_gene: .
j_gene: TRBJ2-7
abundance: few
v_gene: TRBV20-1

CDR3nt: TGTGCCAGCAGCCCACTAGGGACTAGACAAGAGACCCAGTACTTC
CDR3aa: CASSPLGTRQETQYF
d_gene: TRBD2
j_gene: TRBJ2-5
abundance: .
v_gene: TRBV7-2

CDR3nt: TGCGCCAGCAGCTTGCAGTGGCAAAACCTGAACACTGAAGCTTTCTTT
CDR3aa: CASSLQWQNLNTEAFF
d_gene: .
j_gene: TRBJ1-1
abundance: many
v_gene: TRBV5-1

CDR3nt: TGTGCCAGCAGTGAAGTCCGGGTCGGGGAGCTGTTTTTT
CDR3aa: CASSEVRVGELFF
d_gene: .
j_gene: TRBJ2-2
abundance: .
v_gene: TRBV25-1

CDR3nt: TGTGCCTGGAGTTCCCCAGCGAATGAGCAGTTCTTC
CDR3aa: CAWSSPANEQFF
d_gene: .
j_gene: TRBJ2-1
abundance: once
v_gene: TRBV30

CDR3nt: TGCGCCAGCAGCCAAGAGCGGGTGAACACCGGGGAGCTGTTTTTT
CDR3aa: CASSQERVNTGELFF
d_gene: .
j_gene: TRBJ2-2
abundance: .
v_gene: TRBV4-3

CDR3nt: TGTGCCAGCAGCCGCTGGGACGCCGGTGGGCGAGATACGCAGTATTTT
CDR3aa: CASSRWDAGGRDTQYF
d_gene: .
j_gene: TRBJ2-3
abundance: .
v_gene: TRBV12-3/TRBV12-4

CDR3nt: TGCAGCGCTTTGAAGGTGACTAGCGGCACAGATACGCAGTATTTT
CDR3aa: CSALKVTSGTDTQYF
d_gene: TRBD2
j_gene: TRBJ2-3
abundance: few
v_gene: TRBV20-1

CDR3nt: TGTGCCAGCAGTTTAGAGGGGTCCGAGCAGTACTTC
CDR3aa: CASSLEGSEQYF
d_gene: .
j_gene: TRBJ2-7
abundance: many
v_gene: TRBV5-1

CDR3nt: TGTGCCAGCTCCAATTCGGATACGCAGTATTTT
CDR3aa: CASSNSDTQYF
d_gene: .
j_gene: TRBJ2-3
abundance: many
v_gene: TRBV7-9

CDR3nt: TGTGCCAGCAGCTGGGGAGAACCAAGTAAGCAGTTCTTC
CDR3aa: CASSWGEPSKQFF
d_gene: .
j_gene: TRBJ2-1
abundance: few
v_gene: TRBV5-4

CDR3nt: TGCAGTGCTCAGCAGGGGGGTCAGCCCCAGCATTTT
CDR3aa: CSAQQGGQPQHF
d_gene: TRBD1
j_gene: TRBJ1-5
abundance: many
v_gene: TRBV20-1

CDR3nt: TGCGCCAGCAGCCAGTCGACAGTAACCTACGAGCAGTACTTC
CDR3aa: CASSQSTVTYEQYF
d_gene: .
j_gene: TRBJ2-7
abundance: .
v_gene: TRBV5-1

CDR3nt: TGTGCCACCAGCAGAGATTTATCAGAGGGCTACACCTTC
CDR3aa: CATSRDLSEGYTF
d_gene: .
j_gene: TRBJ1-2
abundance: few
v_gene: TRBV15

CDR3nt: TGTGCCAGCTTCCAGCCGGGACAGGGGGTATACGAGCAGTACTTC
CDR3aa: CASFQPGQGVYEQYF
d_gene: TRBD1
j_gene: TRBJ2-7
abundance: many
v_gene: TRBV6-1

CDR3nt: TGCAGTGCTAGTAGGATAGGGGCCTATGGCTACACCTTC
CDR3aa: CSASRIGAYGYTF
d_gene: .
j_gene: TRBJ1-2
abundance: few
v_gene: TRBV20-1

CDR3nt: TGCGCCAGCAGGCGAGCGGAAATAACAGATACGCAGTATTTT
CDR3aa: CASRRAEITDTQYF
d_gene: .
j_gene: TRBJ2-3
abundance: few
v_gene: TRBV5-1

CDR3nt: TGCGCCAGCAGCTTCCGGGACGGAGACTACGAGCAGTACTTC
CDR3aa: CASSFRDGDYEQYF
d_gene: .
j_gene: TRBJ2-7
abundance: many
v_gene: TRBV5-1

CDR3nt: TGTGCCAGCAGTTACTCCCCTTCCAGCTACGAGCAGTACTTC
CDR3aa: CASSYSPSSYEQYF
d_gene: .
j_gene: TRBJ2-7
abundance: few
v_gene: TRBV6-5

CDR3nt: TGTGCCAGCAGTCACTCCTTTTCGACACTTGCTAATGAAAAACTGTTTTTT
CDR3aa: CASSHSFSTLANEKLFF
d_gene: .
j_gene: TRBJ1-4
abundance: many
v_gene: TRBV6-5

CDR3nt: TGTGCCAGCAGCCACGACTCTAGGACTAGCGGGAGGACAGATACGCAGTATTTT
CDR3aa: CASSHDSRTSGRTDTQYF
d_gene: TRBD2
j_gene: TRBJ2-3
abundance: .
v_gene: TRBV3-1

CDR3nt: TGCAGTGCTAGAACAAACGCAGGCGATGAAAAACTGTTTTTT
CDR3aa: CSARTNAGDEKLFF
d_gene: .
j_gene: TRBJ1-4
abundance: .
v_gene: TRBV20-1

CDR3nt: TGCAGTGCTAGAGACCAGACCCTCCGTGCTGGCTACACCTTC
CDR3aa: CSARDQTLRAGYTF
d_gene: .
j_gene: TRBJ1-2
abundance: many
v_gene: TRBV20-1

CDR3nt: TGTGCCAGCAGTTTATCACGCAGGGGGTCTAGGGCTGAAGCTTTCTTT
CDR3aa: CASSLSRRGSRAEAFF
d_gene: TRBD1
j_gene: TRBJ1-1
abundance: .
v_gene: TRBV12-3/TRBV12-4

CDR3nt: TGCAGTGCTAGGTTCCGGGGGAGCTCCTACGAGCAGTACTTC
CDR3aa: CSARFRGSSYEQYF
d_gene: .
j_gene: TRBJ2-7
abundance: few
v_gene: TRBV20-1

CDR3nt: TGTGCCAGCAGGTTACTAAAAGAAATAAGACAGGGGGGGGCGACAGATACGCAGTATTTT
CDR3aa: CASRLLKEIRQGGATDTQYF
d_gene: TRBD1
j_gene: TRBJ2-3
abundance: few
v_gene: TRBV12-3/TRBV12-4

CDR3nt: TGCAGCGTGGGGACAGGTCTGGGACCCTACGAGCAGTACTTC
CDR3aa: CSVGTGLGPYEQYF
d_gene: TRBD1
j_gene: TRBJ2-7
abundance: many
v_gene: TRBV29-1

CDR3nt: TGTGCCACCAGCAGGAGGGGGGACAGGGGATCTGGCTACACCTTC
CDR3aa: CATSRRGDRGSGYTF
d_gene: TRBD1
j_gene: TRBJ1-2
abundance: few
v_gene: TRBV15

CDR3nt: TGTGCCAGCACCCCTTTTGGGGGAGCTGGGGCCAACGTCCTGACTTTC
CDR3aa: CASTPFGGAGANVLTF
d_gene: .
j_gene: TRBJ2-6
abundance: .
v_gene: TRBV7-6

CDR3nt: TGCAGTGTGGCAGCCTACGAGCAGTACTTC
CDR3aa: CSVAAYEQYF
d_gene: .
j_gene: TRBJ2-7
abundance: .
v_gene: TRBV20-1

CDR3nt: TGCAGCGTCCGGGGGGGATTGAATGAGCAGTTCTTC
CDR3aa: CSVRGGLNEQFF
d_gene: TRBD2
j_gene: TRBJ2-1
abundance: .
v_gene: TRBV29-1

CDR3nt: TGTGCCAGCAGTTCAATGGGACTAGCGGGGGCCCACACAGATACGCAGTATTTT
CDR3aa: CASSSMGLAGAHTDTQYF
d_gene: TRBD2
j_gene: TRBJ2-3
abundance: .
v_gene: TRBV12-3/TRBV12-4

CDR3nt: TGTGCCACCAGCAGAGATCGAAACTTTCAAGAGACCCAGTACTTC
CDR3aa: CATSRDRNFQETQYF
d_gene: .
j_gene: TRBJ2-5
abundance: few
v_gene: TRBV15

CDR3nt: TGTGCCACCAGCAGAGACCCTAACTATGGCTACACCTTC
CDR3aa: CATSRDPNYGYTF
d_gene: .
j_gene: TRBJ1-2
abundance: .
v_gene: TRBV15

CDR3nt: TGCGCCAGCAGCTTGGTCCAGGGAGAGAATGAGCAGTTCTTC
CDR3aa: CASSLVQGENEQFF
d_gene: .
j_gene: TRBJ2-1
abundance: few
v_gene: TRBV5-1